A single sample is the source of the 28 T cell receptor beta chains below, sequenced in a study of blood T cells in healthy people across ages. Primers used in a second PCR of roughly 6 to 11 cycles were a sample-barcoded 5' primer and a J-beta primer mix. TCRdb called the 5' RACE reads again in MiXCR, with one record for every CDR3 protein. The sample yields 1.2 million to 1.5 million distinct CDR3 sequences, almost 60% seen once. Sequencing input: blood. The receptors were gathered from a man aged 18 to 35 in good health.

CDR3 coding DNA: TGTGCCAGCAGACCGACAGGGAGGGGAACCTACGAGCAGTACTTC. Its protein product is CASRPTGRGTYEQYF. The rearrangement joins TRBV28 to TRBJ2-7; D may match TRBD1 or TRBD2 (7 bases each). Deletions cut 6 bases from V and 2 bases from J, with 17 bases between. This CDR3 comprises 15 residues. Germline V gives CDR1 MDHEN, CDR2 SYDVKM.

The rearrangement links TRBV20-1 to TRBJ2-1; D call uncertain. Per the germline V gene, CDR1 is DFQATT and CDR2 is SNEGSKA (reference sequence). The CDR3 covers 12 residues. The V and J ends lost 0 bases and 9 bases respectively, with 9 bases between them. CDR3 in DNA: TGCAGTGCTAGAGATGGGCTTACTGAGCAGTTCTTC. It codes for CSARDGLTEQFF.

V is TRBV5-1 and J is TRBJ2-5, with D possibly being TRBD2 (6 bases). The germline V gene has CDR1 SGHRS and CDR2 YFSETQ. This CDR3 is built from 16 residues. The V gene lost 4 bases and the J gene lost 5 bases, with 21 bases spanning the gap. The chain's CDR3 is CASSGGLTVADETQYF. For the CDR3, the DNA is TGCGCCAGCAGCGGGGGACTGACTGTCGCGGATGAGACCCAGTACTTC.

This chain connects TRBV5-5 to TRBJ2-4, with a weak D call TRBD2 (5 bases). Germline assignment: CDR1 SGHKS and CDR2 YYEKEE (reference sequence). Trimming pared 3 bases from V and 13 bases from J, leaving 26 bases between. The CDR3 consists of 16 residues. CDR3 in amino acids: CASSSHLTAGTSEQYF. The CDR3 DNA follows: TGTGCCAGCAGCTCGCATCTCACGGCCGGTACTAGTGAGCAGTACTTC.

The CDR3 is CSGETAESYNEQFF. In DNA, the CDR3 is TGCAGTGGAGAGACGGCGGAATCCTACAATGAGCAGTTCTTC. The rearrangement links TRBV20-1 to TRBJ2-1; D remains unclear. The CDR3 is 14 amino acids. The germline V and J ends were trimmed by 7 bases and 1 base, with 14 bases remaining between them. Germline lookup yields CDR1 DFQATT and CDR2 SNEGSKA (reference sequence).

This chain uses TRBV7-9 with TRBJ2-1; 8 bases are shared with TRBD1. CDR1 and CDR2 from the germline V gene are SEHNR and FQNEAQ (reference sequence). Trimming took 5 bases from V and 2 from J; bases not matched to a gene: 5. The CDR3 has 15 amino acids. CDR3 loop: CASSTTGETYNEQFF. In DNA form, the CDR3 reads TGTGCCAGCAGCACGACAGGGGAGACCTACAATGAGCAGTTCTTC. The whole variable domain, filled in from reference TRBV7-9 and TRBJ2-1, reads DTGVSQNPRHKITKRGQNVTFRCDPISEHNRLYWYRQTLGQGPEFLTYFQNEAQLEKSRLLSDRFSAERPKGSFSTLEIQRTEQGDSAMYLCASSTTGETYNEQFFGPGTRLTVL.

The chain carries TRBV4-2 and TRBJ2-5; D is perhaps TRBD1 or TRBD2 (7 bases each). Germline V gene data show CDR1 as LGHNA and CDR2 as YNFKEQ. CDR3 length: 12 amino acids. With 2 bases removed from V and 11 bases from J, the gap between germline ends came to 12 bases. CDR3 in amino acids: CASSQPGGGQYF. The CDR3 nucleotides read TGTGCCAGCAGCCAACCAGGGGGAGGGCAGTACTTC.

J is TRBJ2-7 and V is TRBV9; D may be TRBD1 (6 bases). V was clipped by 0 bases and J by 2 bases, with 12 bases between them. The germline V gene encodes CDR1 SGDLS and CDR2 YYNGEE. The CDR3 loop spans 15 amino acids. The CDR3, as DNA: TGTGCCAGCAGCGTAGGCCCGGACAGAACCTACGAGCAGTACTTC. Encoded protein: CASSVGPDRTYEQYF.

The rearrangement links TRBV27 to TRBJ2-5; D perhaps matches TRBD1 (5 bases). The DNA end favors TRBJ2-7, so the J call may be wrong. This CDR3 is 13 amino acids long. CDR1 and CDR2 from the germline V gene are MNHEY and SMNVEV (reference sequence). The CDR3 region has the DNA TGTGCCAGCAGTTTATTAAGGGGTCGCGAGCAGTACTTC. Protein sequence: CASSLLRGREQYF.

The gene calls are TRBV29-1 and TRBJ2-1, with a weak D call TRBD2 (6 bases). V shed 4 bases and J shed 1 base, with 11 bases lying between them. The length of the CDR3 is 14 residues. CDR1 is SQVTM and CDR2 is ANQGSEA in the germline V gene. DNA of the CDR3: TGCAGCGTTGTTCGGGAGAGGTCCTACAATGAGCAGTTCTTC. This gives the protein CSVVRERSYNEQFF.

The gene calls are TRBV20-1 and TRBJ1-2; no clear D. This CDR3 is built from 11 residues. CDR1 and CDR2 from the germline V gene are DFQATT and SNEGSKA (reference sequence). V was shortened by 4 bases and J by 5 bases, with 8 bases between the two germline ends. CDR3 DNA: TGCAGTGCTAACGCACAGTATGGCTACACCTTC. It yields the protein CSANAQYGYTF.

This rearrangement joins TRBV27 to TRBJ1-2; D is unclear. This CDR3 is 14 amino acids long. The V end was cut by 5 bases, the J end by 7 bases, with 17 bases between. Germline V gives CDR1 MNHEY, CDR2 SMNVEV (reference sequence). The CDR3, as DNA: TGTGCCAGCAGTGAGAGTACTTGGCCCGTTGGCTACACCTTC. Translating it yields CASSESTWPVGYTF.

V and J are TRBV10-2 and TRBJ2-4; TRBD1 or TRBD2 may be the D gene (6 bases each). Germline CDR1 and CDR2: WSHSY and SAAADI. This CDR3 region has 15 residues. V lost 5 bases to trimming and J lost 2 bases, with 13 bases between them. The CDR3 loop is CASSLRGGSKNIQYF. CDR3 bases: TGCGCCAGCAGTCTAAGAGGGGGGTCCAAAAACATTCAGTACTTC.

The genes are TRBV6-1 and TRBJ1-2, with D uncertain. Deletions cut 2 bases from V and 0 bases from J, with 4 bases between. The germline CDR1 and CDR2 sequences are MNHNS and SASEGT. The CDR3 has 13 residues. Here the CDR3 reads CASSERTNYGYTF. DNA for the CDR3: TGTGCCAGCAGTGAAAGGACTAACTATGGCTACACCTTC.

The chain couples TRBV27 to TRBJ2-3, with 8 bases fitting TRBD2. V shed 0 bases and J 7 bases; nucleotides not matched to a gene: 6. CDR1 and CDR2 (germline): MNHEY, SMNVEV (reference sequence). There are 15 residues in the CDR3. The CDR3 nucleotides are TGTGCCAGCAGTTTATCCCGGGGGGGAGAGTATACGCAGTATTTT. Translated: CASSLSRGGEYTQYF.

The chain uses TRBV7-2 and TRBJ1-2; 10 bases map to TRBD1. The CDR3 is 16 residues long. V lost 5 bases, J lost 2 bases, and 8 bases stayed unmatched. CDR1 is SGHTA and CDR2 is FQGNSA in the germline V gene. The CDR3 coding sequence is TGTGCCAGCAGCATTCGACAGGGGGCAATGAACTATGGCTACACCTTC. Translating it yields CASSIRQGAMNYGYTF.

The V gene is TRBV14, the J gene TRBJ2-7; TRBD2 might be the D (6 bases). CDR3 length: 15 residues. The germline gives CDR1 SGHDN, CDR2 FVKESK. The germline V and J ends were trimmed by 1 base and 3 bases, with 13 bases remaining between them. The CDR3 sequence: CASSQGPREGYEQYF. In nucleotides, the CDR3 is TGTGCCAGCAGCCAAGGGCCGCGGGAAGGCTACGAGCAGTACTTC.

V and J are TRBV18 and TRBJ1-5; a possible D gene is TRBD1 (6 bases). In germline, CDR1 is KGHSH, CDR2 LQKENI. The CDR3 totals 13 residues. The V end was cut by 2 bases, the J end by 14 bases, with 16 bases between. CDR3 sequence: CASSPGYRDKEHF. CDR3 coding DNA: TGTGCCAGCTCACCAGGGTACCGGGACAAAGAGCATTTT.

The chain uses TRBV6-5 and TRBJ2-3, with a possible D match to TRBD2 (5 bases). The CDR3 consists of 15 residues. The germline V gene encodes CDR1 MNHEY and CDR2 SVGAGI. V was clipped by 6 bases and J by 6 bases, with 19 bases between them. The CDR3 region is CASRSSTGVRDTQYF. CDR3 bases: TGTGCCAGCAGATCTAGCACCGGAGTTAGGGATACGCAGTATTTT.

This chain connects TRBV7-9 to TRBJ2-3, with D tentatively TRBD1 or TRBD2 (5 bases each). The CDR3 runs to 15 residues. Trimming removed 4 bases at V and 3 bases at J, with 14 bases between. Germline V gene sequence: CDR1 SEHNR, CDR2 FQNEAQ (reference sequence). The CDR3 here is CASSCRIEGTDTQYF. The CDR3 DNA reads TGTGCCAGCAGCTGTAGGATTGAGGGGACAGATACGCAGTATTTT.

This clonotype was seen only a few times. The V gene is TRBV4-1, the J gene TRBJ1-2; the D gene is possibly TRBD1 (6 bases). From germline, CDR1 is MGHRA and CDR2 YSYEKL. V lost 2 bases and J lost 4, with 17 bases in between. This CDR3 region has 16 residues. The CDR3 DNA reads as TGCGCCAGCAGCCAATCAACAGGGTTAGGGGGCTATGGCTACACCTTC. It translates to CASSQSTGLGGYGYTF.

The chain is built from TRBV10-1 and TRBJ2-7, with D possibly called TRBD1 or TRBD2 (6 bases each). Per the germline V gene, CDR1 is WNHNN and CDR2 is SYGVQD (reference sequence). Deletions cut 2 bases from V and 1 base from J, with 15 bases between. The CDR3 extends over 16 amino acids. The CDR3 nucleotides are TGCGCCAGCAGTGAGGGACTAATAGGGGGGTCCTACGAGCAGTACTTC. Translated, it gives CASSEGLIGGSYEQYF.

The gene calls are TRBV6-1 and TRBJ1-2, with unresolved D. Trimming cost V 2 bases and J 2 bases, with 9 bases left between them. CDR3 length: 14 residues. Germline-derived CDR1 and CDR2 are MNHNS and SASEGT. The CDR3 region is CASSEQQINYGYTF. As DNA, the CDR3 is TGTGCCAGCAGTGAACAGCAGATAAACTATGGCTACACCTTC.

This rearrangement joins TRBV4-3 to TRBJ2-7, with 7 nucleotides matching TRBD1. TRBJ2-5 explains the end of the DNA better; the J call may be wrong. CDR1 is LGHNA, CDR2 YSLEER, per germline. The CDR3 loop spans 15 amino acids. The CDR3: CASSPYGDRQETQYF. CDR3 in DNA: TGCGCCAGCAGCCCTTATGGGGACAGACAAGAGACCCAGTACTTC.

As to this clonotype: A read error may account for a junction end that differs from germline. The chain employs TRBV27 and TRBJ2-7, with TRBD1 matching over 8 bases. This CDR3 is 15 amino acids long. Germline values: CDR1 MNHEY, CDR2 SMNVEV (reference sequence). The CDR3 DNA is TGTGCCGGCAGTTTGGCAGCCACAGGGGGCTACGAGCAGTACTTC. Translation gives CAGSLAATGGYEQYF.

Comment on this clonotype: A single base separates this from a much larger clone, so it may be a read error. The chain combines TRBV6-4 with TRBJ2-7, with D possibly matching TRBD1 (5 bases). The CDR3 totals 15 residues. The germline gives CDR1 MRHNA, CDR2 SNTAGT. Trimming left V 2 bases short and J 0 bases short, with 11 bases between. CDR3 residues: CASSDAAGNSYEQYF. In nucleotides, the CDR3 is TGTGCCAGCAGTGACGCGGCAGGGAACTCCTACGAGCAGTACTTC.

The genes are TRBV4-1 and TRBJ2-3; no clear D gene. Between the trimmed V and J ends, which lost 6 bases and 0 bases, there was a span of 10 bases. This CDR3 has 14 residues. Germline V gene data show CDR1 as MGHRA and CDR2 as YSYEKL. CDR3 nucleotide sequence: TGCGCCAGCAGACCCTACGGGAGCACAGATACGCAGTATTTT. Protein: CASRPYGSTDTQYF.

This chain joins TRBV12-3 or TRBV12-4 and TRBJ1-2; D perhaps matches TRBD1 (6 bases). The CDR3 runs 13 residues. Trimming left V 5 bases short and J 3 bases short, with 10 bases between. The CDR3: CASSMGGHYGYTF. The CDR3 region has the DNA TGTGCCAGCAGTATGGGGGGGCACTATGGCTACACCTTC.